Listed below are T cell receptor beta chains from one sample, sequenced in a study of T cells in Graves' hyperthyroidism and ophthalmopathy. Using its own MiXCR run on the multiplex PCR reads, TCRdb lists one record per CDR3 protein. The table has approximately 600,000 distinct CDR3 sequences, 20% seen once; the top ten hold under 35%. Sequenced input: blood. All receptors come from a man aged 30-40 years with Graves' ophthalmopathy. Both conserved end residues are part of each CDR3. Each record gives: V gene, J gene, CDR3 protein.

TRBV11-3	TRBJ2-3	CASSSGQVQKVDTQYF
TRBV20-1	TRBJ2-3	CSVLIGEYADTQYF
TRBV12-3/TRBV12-4	TRBJ2-7	CASSWTSRTYEQYF
TRBV10-3	TRBJ1-2	CAISEWVVGQNYGYTF
TRBV6-1	TRBJ2-7	CASSGKYSYEQYF
TRBV11-2	TRBJ1-2	CASSFGDRGPGDGYTF
TRBV20-1	TRBJ2-7	CSAGVRTSGSRNEQYF
TRBV6-2/TRBV6-3	TRBJ2-7	CASSFPPGRASYEQYF
TRBV6-6	TRBJ2-3	CASSYYRLAGIKNGSDTQYF
TRBV27	TRBJ1-6	CASSPVSNSPLHF
TRBV6-1	TRBJ2-7	CASRKKSPGTGHEQYF
TRBV30	TRBJ1-3	CAWSIPGLGSGNTIYF
TRBV11-3	TRBJ2-3	CASSLFGQGSDTQYF
TRBV11-2	TRBJ2-2	CASSPVLDYTGELFF
TRBV30	TRBJ2-2	CAWSPQVPGELFF
TRBV30	TRBJ1-1	CAWSERFGTEAFF
TRBV6-5	TRBJ2-3	CASSYGLADTQYF
TRBV28	TRBJ1-2	CASSLARGYGYTF
TRBV12-3/TRBV12-4	TRBJ1-4	CASSFDSPNEKLFF
TRBV28	TRBJ1-4	CASSLIRNGDEKLFF
TRBV6-1	TRBJ2-1	CASSRFGETYNEQFF
TRBV3-1	TRBJ1-1	CASSQGSTGLEAFF
TRBV5-1	TRBJ1-1	CASSFEGVDVTEAFF
TRBV13	TRBJ1-1	CASSPFRDREAFF
TRBV20-1	TRBJ2-7	CRGTLGSEQYF
TRBV2	TRBJ2-7	CASRLGHYYEQYF
TRBV7-2	TRBJ1-1	CASSLVTRARPGRNTEAFF
TRBV11-2	TRBJ2-3	CASSVGDGTDTQYF
TRBV5-6	TRBJ2-7	CASSQSWTSRIGQYF
TRBV7-6	TRBJ1-1	CASSLFANTEAFF
TRBV6-1	TRBJ2-2	CASSSLPSTGELFF
TRBV19	TRBJ2-1	CASTSPSGNEQFF
TRBV20-1	TRBJ2-1	CSASDLAGPYNEQFF
TRBV18	TRBJ2-2	CASSPRSDTNTGELFF
TRBV6-2/TRBV6-3	TRBJ2-7	CASSAGPGTGVSYEQYF
TRBV18	TRBJ2-1	CASSPPTGRGNEQFF
TRBV14	TRBJ1-2	CASSRGVAPTYGYTF
TRBV5-6	TRBJ2-1	CASSFTRLAGGHNEQFF
TRBV12-3/TRBV12-4	TRBJ1-1	CASTLRPRVAEAFF
TRBV27	TRBJ2-3	CASSLSFGTDTQYF
TRBV2	TRBJ2-1	CASSTPGQGTNGGSVSYNEQFF
TRBV20-1	TRBJ1-1	CSASDPRGYTEAFF
TRBV29-1	TRBJ2-1	CSVNEWGNYNEQFF
TRBV10-3	TRBJ1-5	CAITQAQGVLDNQPQHF
TRBV6-2/TRBV6-3	TRBJ2-5	CASSTRTPETQYF
TRBV5-1	TRBJ2-1	CASSWGGGPNEQFF
TRBV7-2	TRBJ2-2	CASSEQGPNTGELFF
TRBV6-1	TRBJ2-7	CASTLHEAYEQYF
TRBV6-1	TRBJ1-6	CASRVIRVSASPLHF
TRBV5-5	TRBJ2-7	CASSLSTGDNYEQYF
TRBV7-8	TRBJ1-1	CASSSQGVVAEAFF
TRBV24-1	TRBJ2-7	CATSHSSPGDEQYF
TRBV19	TRBJ2-1	CASSTTSGYNEQFF
TRBV30	TRBJ2-2	CAWSSPGTENTGELFF
TRBV6-1	TRBJ1-1	CASRDSGNTEAFF
TRBV3-1	TRBJ1-2	CASSQDFGTVGHGYTF
TRBV9	TRBJ1-1	CASSRGVANTEAFF